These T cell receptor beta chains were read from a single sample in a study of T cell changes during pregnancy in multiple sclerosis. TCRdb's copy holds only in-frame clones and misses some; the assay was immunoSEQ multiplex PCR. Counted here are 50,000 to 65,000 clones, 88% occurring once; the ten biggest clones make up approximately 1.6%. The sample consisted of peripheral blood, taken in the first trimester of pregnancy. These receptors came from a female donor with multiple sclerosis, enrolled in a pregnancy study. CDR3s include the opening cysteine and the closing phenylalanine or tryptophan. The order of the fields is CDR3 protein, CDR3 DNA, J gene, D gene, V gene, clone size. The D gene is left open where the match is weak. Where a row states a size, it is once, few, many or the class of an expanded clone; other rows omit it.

cdr3_aa: CASSIDLWDSSGNTIYF; cdr3_nt: TGTGCCAGTAGTATAGATCTATGGGACAGTTCCGGAAACACCATATATTTT; j_call: TRBJ1-3; d_call: TRBD1; v_call: TRBV19; clone_size: .
cdr3_aa: CASSLETSYEQYF; cdr3_nt: TGTGCCAGCAGCTTAGAAACTTCCTACGAGCAGTACTTC; j_call: TRBJ2-7; d_call: .; v_call: TRBV7-8; clone_size: .
cdr3_aa: CASSVYVDTEAFF; cdr3_nt: TGTGCCAGCAGTGTGTATGTAGACACTGAAGCTTTCTTT; j_call: TRBJ1-1; d_call: .; v_call: TRBV6-4; clone_size: few
cdr3_aa: CASSKGQGSSGNTIYF; cdr3_nt: TGTGCCAGCAGTAAAGGACAGGGGAGCTCTGGAAACACCATATATTTT; j_call: TRBJ1-3; d_call: TRBD1; v_call: TRBV25-1; clone_size: .
cdr3_aa: CASSETGLKTDTQYF; cdr3_nt: TGTGCCAGCAGCGAGACAGGGCTGAAAACAGATACGCAGTATTTT; j_call: TRBJ2-3; d_call: TRBD1; v_call: TRBV5-6; clone_size: once
cdr3_aa: CASSPGTSGRANTGELFF; cdr3_nt: TGTGCCAGCAGTCCCGGGACTAGCGGGAGGGCGAACACCGGGGAGCTGTTTTTT; j_call: TRBJ2-2; d_call: TRBD2; v_call: TRBV6-4; clone_size: .
cdr3_aa: CASSTTSGSSGANVLTF; cdr3_nt: TGTGCCAGCAGCACGACTAGCGGGAGCTCTGGGGCCAACGTCCTGACTTTC; j_call: TRBJ2-6; d_call: TRBD2; v_call: TRBV7-9; clone_size: .
cdr3_aa: CASSLGDGTSRETQYF; cdr3_nt: TGTGCCAGCAGTTTAGGAGACGGGACTAGTAGAGAGACCCAGTACTTC; j_call: TRBJ2-5; d_call: TRBD2; v_call: TRBV28; clone_size: .
cdr3_aa: CSVRPRGGGGKSQLNEQYF; cdr3_nt: TGCAGCGTTCGGCCTCGGGGTGGGGGAGGAAAATCCCAGCTCAACGAGCAGTACTTC; j_call: TRBJ2-7; d_call: .; v_call: TRBV29-1; clone_size: .
cdr3_aa: CASGLVDRGDEPQHF; cdr3_nt: TGTGCTAGTGGTTTGGTTGACAGGGGGGATGAGCCCCAGCATTTT; j_call: TRBJ1-5; d_call: TRBD1; v_call: TRBV12-5; clone_size: once
cdr3_aa: CASSQDRAGPRSPLHF; cdr3_nt: TGCGCCAGCAGCCAAGATCGAGCAGGGCCTCGATCACCCCTCCACTTT; j_call: TRBJ1-6; d_call: .; v_call: TRBV4-1; clone_size: .
cdr3_aa: CASSLGRDNEQFF; cdr3_nt: TGTGCCAGCAGCTTGGGGCGGGACAATGAGCAGTTCTTC; j_call: TRBJ2-1; d_call: .; v_call: TRBV5-4; clone_size: .
cdr3_aa: CASSSTAVQPQHF; cdr3_nt: TGTGCCAGCAGCTCTACCGCCGTTCAGCCCCAGCATTTT; j_call: TRBJ1-5; d_call: .; v_call: TRBV7-6; clone_size: .
cdr3_aa: CAWSRGRGSGYTF; cdr3_nt: TGTGCCTGGAGCCGAGGCAGGGGAAGTGGCTACACCTTC; j_call: TRBJ1-2; d_call: .; v_call: TRBV30; clone_size: .
cdr3_aa: CASSLDGNPAYEQYF; cdr3_nt: TGTGCCAGCAGCTTGGACGGGAACCCGGCCTACGAGCAGTACTTC; j_call: TRBJ2-7; d_call: .; v_call: TRBV5-4; clone_size: .
cdr3_aa: CASSSGQDVSDEQYF; cdr3_nt: TGTGCCAGCAGCTCGGGACAGGACGTTTCCGACGAGCAGTACTTC; j_call: TRBJ2-7; d_call: TRBD1; v_call: TRBV13; clone_size: .
cdr3_aa: CASSYPSTDTQYF; cdr3_nt: TGTGCCAGCAGCTATCCTAGCACAGATACGCAGTATTTT; j_call: TRBJ2-3; d_call: .; v_call: TRBV7-3; clone_size: .
cdr3_aa: CAWRLEAGEQYF; cdr3_nt: TGTGCCTGGAGGCTTGAGGCGGGCGAGCAGTACTTC; j_call: TRBJ2-7; d_call: .; v_call: TRBV30; clone_size: .
cdr3_aa: CASRTGIEQYF; cdr3_nt: TGTGCCAGCAGAACAGGGATCGAGCAGTACTTC; j_call: TRBJ2-7; d_call: .; v_call: TRBV2; clone_size: once
cdr3_aa: CASSTRDRPRNYGYTF; cdr3_nt: TGTGCCAGCAGCACCCGGGACAGGCCACGAAACTATGGCTACACCTTC; j_call: TRBJ1-2; d_call: TRBD1; v_call: TRBV27; clone_size: .
cdr3_aa: CASSPPGLAGGSHYEQYF; cdr3_nt: TGTGCCAGCAGCCCCCCGGGACTAGCGGGAGGGTCTCACTACGAGCAGTACTTC; j_call: TRBJ2-7; d_call: TRBD2; v_call: TRBV28; clone_size: .
cdr3_aa: CASSVAGGTYEQYF; cdr3_nt: TGTGCCAGCAGCGTAGCGGGAGGAACCTACGAGCAGTACTTC; j_call: TRBJ2-7; d_call: TRBD2; v_call: TRBV9; clone_size: .
cdr3_aa: CASSIDQEGVRRANVLTF; cdr3_nt: TGTGCCAGTAGTATAGATCAAGAGGGTGTCCGGCGGGCCAACGTCCTGACTTTC; j_call: TRBJ2-6; d_call: .; v_call: TRBV19; clone_size: once
cdr3_aa: CASSQYPGTDTQYF; cdr3_nt: TGCGCCAGCAGCCAATATCCGGGTACAGATACGCAGTATTTT; j_call: TRBJ2-3; d_call: .; v_call: TRBV4-1; clone_size: .
cdr3_aa: CASSQRVSGNTIYF; cdr3_nt: TGTGCCAGCAGCCAACGAGTCTCTGGAAACACCATATATTTT; j_call: TRBJ1-3; d_call: .; v_call: TRBV4-2; clone_size: .
cdr3_aa: CASSLTGGGGTEAFF; cdr3_nt: TGTGCCAGCAGTCTGACAGGGGGCGGTGGCACTGAAGCTTTCTTT; j_call: TRBJ1-1; d_call: TRBD1; v_call: TRBV27; clone_size: .
cdr3_aa: CASSIAVAGENEQYF; cdr3_nt: TGTGCCAGTAGTATAGCAGTAGCGGGAGAGAACGAGCAGTACTTC; j_call: TRBJ2-7; d_call: TRBD2; v_call: TRBV19; clone_size: once
cdr3_aa: CASSTPAAGNTEAFF; cdr3_nt: TGTGCCAGCAGTACCCCAGCGGCTGGAAACACTGAAGCTTTCTTT; j_call: TRBJ1-1; d_call: .; v_call: TRBV6-5; clone_size: .
cdr3_aa: CASSVGSGGRAEQFF; cdr3_nt: TGTGCCAGCAGCGTAGGGTCGGGAGGGCGGGCGGAGCAGTTCTTC; j_call: TRBJ2-1; d_call: TRBD2; v_call: TRBV9; clone_size: .
cdr3_aa: CASSILTGGGNTIYF; cdr3_nt: TGCGCCAGCAGCATTCTAACGGGGGGAGGAAACACCATATATTTT; j_call: TRBJ1-3; d_call: .; v_call: TRBV5-1; clone_size: .
cdr3_aa: CASSLWQKLAGGYNEQFF; cdr3_nt: TGTGCCAGCAGTTTATGGCAGAAACTAGCGGGAGGGTACAATGAGCAGTTCTTC; j_call: TRBJ2-1; d_call: TRBD2; v_call: TRBV28; clone_size: .
cdr3_aa: CASSLSPGTALEAFF; cdr3_nt: TGTGCCAGCAGCTTGTCCCCGGGGACAGCACTGGAAGCTTTCTTT; j_call: TRBJ1-1; d_call: TRBD1; v_call: TRBV7-2; clone_size: .
cdr3_aa: CASSLAGGLTDTQYF; cdr3_nt: TGTGCCAGCAGTTTAGCGGGAGGGCTCACAGATACGCAGTATTTT; j_call: TRBJ2-3; d_call: TRBD2; v_call: TRBV27; clone_size: .
cdr3_aa: CSVGPRQGNYGYTF; cdr3_nt: TGCAGCGTTGGACCCCGACAGGGAAACTATGGCTACACCTTC; j_call: TRBJ1-2; d_call: TRBD1; v_call: TRBV29-1; clone_size: once
cdr3_aa: CASSSDRGQETQYF; cdr3_nt: TGTGCCAGTAGTTCGGACAGGGGGCAAGAGACCCAGTACTTC; j_call: TRBJ2-5; d_call: TRBD1; v_call: TRBV19; clone_size: .
cdr3_aa: CASRGQGTEAFF; cdr3_nt: TGTGCCAGTAGAGGACAGGGAACTGAAGCTTTCTTT; j_call: TRBJ1-1; d_call: TRBD1; v_call: TRBV19; clone_size: .
cdr3_aa: CASSRTGVNTGELFF; cdr3_nt: TGCGCCAGCAGCAGGACAGGGGTGAACACCGGGGAGCTGTTTTTT; j_call: TRBJ2-2; d_call: TRBD1; v_call: TRBV5-1; clone_size: .
cdr3_aa: CASRITGERSGANVLTF; cdr3_nt: TGTGCCAGCAGGATTACCGGGGAGAGGTCTGGGGCCAACGTCCTGACTTTC; j_call: TRBJ2-6; d_call: .; v_call: TRBV27; clone_size: .
cdr3_aa: CASSQDLFSGTSYNEQFF; cdr3_nt: TGCGCCAGCAGCCAAGATTTGTTTAGCGGGACCTCCTACAATGAGCAGTTCTTC; j_call: TRBJ2-1; d_call: TRBD2; v_call: TRBV4-3; clone_size: .
cdr3_aa: CASRGDRGSQETQYF; cdr3_nt: TGTGCCAGCAGGGGAGACAGGGGTTCCCAAGAGACCCAGTACTTC; j_call: TRBJ2-5; d_call: TRBD1; v_call: TRBV6-1; clone_size: .
cdr3_aa: CSAIYGYTF; cdr3_nt: TGCAGTGCTATATATGGCTACACCTTC; j_call: TRBJ1-2; d_call: .; v_call: TRBV20-1; clone_size: once
cdr3_aa: CASSYPGGLNYGYTF; cdr3_nt: TGTGCCAGCAGTTACCCGGGAGGGCTGAACTATGGCTACACCTTC; j_call: TRBJ1-2; d_call: .; v_call: TRBV6-5; clone_size: .